This TCR beta chain comes out of a study of T cell responses to AZD1222 COVID-19 vaccine. General study points: Repertoires were sampled only after the peak T cell response.

Assay: immunoSEQ multiplex PCR; the TCRdb copy retains only in-frame clones and omits some. The table records roughly 85,000 clones, approximately 86% of them present only once. Trimming stripped 0 bases from V and 7 bases from J, with 0 bases between. The CDR3 consists of 10 residues. CDR1 LGHDT and CDR2 YNNKEL come from the germline V gene (reference sequence). Worth noting for this clone: The antigen is not known.

The sample was peripheral blood, taken on day 0 of MenACWY control vaccination. This receptor was taken from an adult in good health. This sequence joins TRBV3-1 (or the pseudogene TRBV3-2) and TRBJ2-5; the D is unclear. The CDR3 bases are TGTGCCAGCAGCCAAGAGACCCAGTACTTC. Its translation is CASSQETQYF.